One and the same sample provided the 8 T cell receptor beta chains below, sequenced in a study of shared clonotypes between healthy human individuals. The method was immunoSEQ multiplex PCR; TCRdb's version includes in-frame clones alone and lacks a portion of them. The table includes around 600,000 clones, approximately 97% detected once. The sample consisted of naive CD4+ T cells sorted from blood. This sample's subset: CD45RA+ positively selected. These receptors were obtained from a woman aged 30 to 39 in good health.

The chain is built from TRBV28 and TRBJ2-7, with D possibly being TRBD1 or TRBD2 (6 bases each). Per the germline V gene, CDR1 is MDHEN and CDR2 is SYDVKM. V was clipped by 5 bases and J by 8 bases, with 19 bases between them. The CDR3 is 14 residues long. The CDR3 sequence: CASSGGTPITKQYF. The CDR3 nucleotides are TGTGCCAGCAGTGGAGGGACACCCATTACGAAGCAGTACTTC.

The genes are TRBV28 and TRBJ2-7; 9 nucleotides match TRBD1. Germline values: CDR1 MDHEN, CDR2 SYDVKM. The CDR3 spans 15 residues. The junction had 4 bases not matched to a gene; V was cut back by 3 bases and J by 1 base. CDR3 DNA: TGTGCCAGCAGTTTTCCCGGGACAGGGTCCTACGAGCAGTACTTC. The encoded protein is CASSFPGTGSYEQYF.

Here the CDR3 DNA reads TGTGCCAGCAGTTCCCCCGGGACCGAGAACACTGAAGCTTTCTTT. Translation gives CASSSPGTENTEAFF. The V and J genes are TRBV5-4 and TRBJ1-1, with a weak D call TRBD1 (5 bases). V was trimmed by 5 bases and J by 1 base, leaving 15 bases between them. The CDR3 loop spans 15 amino acids. Germline lookup yields CDR1 SGHNT and CDR2 YYREEE (reference sequence).

The rearrangement joins TRBV5-6 to TRBJ2-5; 9 bases fit TRBD1. Germline-derived CDR1 and CDR2 are SGHDT and YYEEEE. The junction had 5 bases not matched to a gene; V was cut back by 7 bases and J by 4 bases. The CDR3 covers 13 residues. In DNA, the CDR3 is TGTGCCAGCTGGGACAGGGTCGTAGAGACCCAGTACTTC. Protein sequence: CASWDRVVETQYF.

This chain links TRBV5-1 with TRBJ2-7, with 8 positions matching TRBD1. CDR1 and CDR2 (germline): SGHRS, YFSETQ. Trimming at V came to 5 bases and at J to 2 bases, leaving 9 bases not matched to a gene. CDR3 length: 15 amino acids. Written as DNA, the CDR3 is TGCGCCAGCAGTCAGGGGGCACCCCCGGCCTACGAGCAGTACTTC. Its protein product is CASSQGAPPAYEQYF. Full variable domain (rest looked up from reference TRBV5-1 and TRBJ2-7): KAGVTQTPRYLIKTRGQQVTLSCSPISGHRSVSWYQQTPGQGLQFLFEYFSETQRNKGNFPGRFSGRQFSNSRSEMNVSTLELGDSALYLCASSQGAPPAYEQYFGPGTRLTVT.

On this clone: Other DNA sequences from this sample encode an identical CDR3 as well. The chain recombines TRBV27 with TRBJ1-2; 8 nucleotides agree with TRBD1. The J segment lost 8 bases and the V segment lost 2 bases, leaving 10 bases of the junction unmatched. The CDR3 is 15 residues long. Germline CDR1 reads MNHEY; CDR2 reads SMNVEV (reference sequence). CDR3 in DNA: TGTGCCAGCAGTTTACAGCAGGGGGCACTTTACGGCTACACCTTC. Amino acid sequence: CASSLQQGALYGYTF.

Worth noting for this clone: The same CDR3 also results from other DNA sequences found in this sample. The gene calls are TRBV19 and TRBJ2-1; the D is unclear. Trimming took 3 bases from V and 4 from J, leaving 1 base between them. Germline-derived CDR1 and CDR2 are LNHDA and SQIVND (reference sequence). CDR3 length: 11 residues. The CDR3 sequence: CASSIYNEQFF. In nucleotides, the CDR3 is TGTGCCAGTAGTATTTACAATGAGCAGTTCTTC.

This clone has a single count. The V and J genes are TRBV25-1 and TRBJ2-5, with 8 positions matching TRBD2. The closer fit of TRBJ2-7 to the DNA end suggests the J call may be wrong. This CDR3 spans 17 amino acids. CDR1 and CDR2 from the germline V gene are MGHDK and SYGVNS. The chain's CDR3 is CASSESLGSGGPYEQYF. DNA of the CDR3: TGTGCCAGCAGTGAATCCTTAGGCAGCGGGGGTCCTTACGAGCAGTACTTC.